A single sample is the source of the 20 T cell receptor beta chains below, sequenced in a study of cytomegalovirus exposure and HLA in healthy donors. Amplification used 60 Vbeta primers and 13 Jbeta primers. Measured with immunoSEQ multiplex PCR; TCRdb has only the in-frame clones, and not every one. The sample contains some 77,000 clones, about 80% of which appear only once. The material sequenced was PBMCs. The source is a man aged 30 to 45 in good health and CMV-seronegative.

This rearrangement joins TRBV6-5 to TRBJ1-1; TRBD1 is a possible D gene (6 bases). The CDR3 has 15 residues. V was trimmed by 8 bases and J by 2 bases, leaving 18 bases between them. Germline V gene lookup returns CDR1 MNHEY and CDR2 SVGAGI. The chain's CDR3 is CASLGLTGANTEAFF. The CDR3 DNA follows: TGTGCCAGCTTGGGGCTGACAGGAGCTAACACTGAAGCTTTCTTT.

The chain uses TRBV7-6 and TRBJ2-7; 9 bases are shared with TRBD2. The CDR3 contains 16 residues. With 4 bases clipped from V and 7 bases from J, the junction kept 14 bases outside the gene matches. CDR1 SGHVS and CDR2 FNYEAQ come from the germline V gene. The CDR3 here is CASSSLSGRSFGEQYF. The CDR3 nucleotides read TGTGCCAGCAGCTCCTTAAGCGGGAGGTCCTTTGGGGAGCAGTACTTC.

This clone was seen ten or more times. The CDR3 nucleotides are TGTGCCAGCAGTCCCCGTCGGGACAGGGGCTCTGGAAACACCATATATTTT. Translating gives CASSPRRDRGSGNTIYF. The chain uses TRBV28 and TRBJ1-3; 10 nucleotides match TRBD1. There are 17 residues in the CDR3. Trimming at V came to 5 bases and at J to 0 bases, leaving 7 bases not matched to a gene. The germline V gene encodes CDR1 MDHEN and CDR2 SYDVKM.

This sequence joins TRBV4-1 and TRBJ2-7; D might be TRBD1 (6 bases). Germline assignment: CDR1 MGHRA and CDR2 YSYEKL. Trimming took off 4 bases at V and 6 bases at J, with 10 bases between the two ends. The CDR3 has 12 amino acids. In DNA form, the CDR3 reads TGCGCCAGCAGCCCTCAGGGGTCCGAGCAGTACTTC. As protein: CASSPQGSEQYF.

Only a few counts were recorded for this clone. V and J are TRBV7-6 and TRBJ1-4, with TRBD1 matching over 9 bases. The ends lost 5 bases at V and 7 bases at J; junction bases unmatched: 5. Per germline, CDR1 SGHVS and CDR2 FNYEAQ. The CDR3 covers 14 residues. DNA for the CDR3: TGTGCCAGCAGCGCCGGGACAGGGTCTGAAAAACTGTTTTTT. This gives the protein CASSAGTGSEKLFF.

This clone was seen only once. The V gene is TRBV10-2, the J gene TRBJ1-2; perhaps TRBD1 as D (5 bases). The CDR3 loop spans 13 amino acids. Trimming took 4 bases from V and 4 from J, leaving 10 bases between them. Germline V gene sequence: CDR1 WSHSY, CDR2 SAAADI. The CDR3 bases are TGCGCCAGCAGTGCAGGGATTGCCTATGGCTACACCTTC. It translates to CASSAGIAYGYTF.

The chain carries TRBV28 and TRBJ2-2; D is possibly TRBD1 (5 bases). From germline, CDR1 is MDHEN and CDR2 SYDVKM. V dropped 7 bases and J dropped 7 bases, with 19 bases sitting between them. The CDR3 sequence is 15 residues long. In nucleotides, the CDR3 is TGTGCCAGCATAGGGGCTACCTCAATTGGCGGGGAGCTGTTTTTT. As protein: CASIGATSIGGELFF. Together with reference TRBV28 and TRBJ2-2, the CDR3 gives the full variable domain: DVKVTQSSRYLVKRTGEKVFLECVQDMDHENMFWYRQDPGLGLRLIYFSYDVKMKEKGDIPEGYSVSREKKERFSLILESASTNQTSMYLCASIGATSIGGELFFGEGSRLTVL.

The rearrangement uses TRBV15 and TRBJ1-1; 9 bases agree with TRBD1. Germline CDR1 is LNHNV and CDR2 is YYDKDF (reference sequence). Trimming took 5 bases from V and 4 from J; bases not matched to a gene: 11. The CDR3 has 16 amino acids. CDR3: CATSLPTGGWGTEAFF. The CDR3 DNA reads as TGTGCCACCAGCTTACCTACAGGGGGCTGGGGCACTGAAGCTTTCTTT.

CDR3 nucleotide sequence: TGCGCCAGCAGCCCGGGACTAGCGACCAGCTCCTACAATGAGCAGTTCTTC. Translated: CASSPGLATSSYNEQFF. The rearrangement uses TRBV10-1 and TRBJ2-1, with 10 bases aligning to TRBD2. The CDR3 is 17 residues long. Germline V CDR1 and CDR2: WNHNN, SYGVQD (reference sequence). V lost 6 bases to trimming and J lost 0 bases; unmatched junction nucleotides: 8.

This chain connects TRBV6-5 to TRBJ2-5, with D possibly TRBD1 on 5 matching bases. The J call may not be correct, given that the DNA end is closer to TRBJ2-7. In germline, CDR1 is MNHEY, CDR2 SVGAGI. The CDR3 covers 13 residues. The CDR3 loop is CASSWGSSYEQYF. CDR3 nucleotides: TGTGCCAGCAGTTGGGGCAGCTCCTACGAGCAGTACTTC.

This clone was observed once. V usage is TRBV19 and J usage is TRBJ2-5, with 7 bases matching TRBD1. The V gene's germline CDR1 is LNHDA and CDR2 SQIVND (reference sequence). Trimming took 3 bases from V and 4 from J; bases not matched to a gene: 8. The CDR3 loop spans 15 amino acids. In DNA, the CDR3 is TGTGCCAGTAGTATTTCAACAGGGGTCGGAGAGACCCAGTACTTC. Translated, it gives CASSISTGVGETQYF.

The chain is built from TRBV7-2 and TRBJ2-7; the D gene is possibly TRBD2 (6 bases). This CDR3 has 15 residues. Trimming stripped 1 base from V and 2 bases from J, with 12 bases between. Germline V gene data show CDR1 as SGHTA and CDR2 as FQGNSA. The CDR3 sequence is CASSLVGGGAYEQYF. The CDR3 DNA is TGTGCCAGCAGCTTAGTGGGAGGAGGGGCCTACGAGCAGTACTTC.

This clone was observed a few times. The CDR3 sequence: CASSEELGGHEQFF. CDR3 sequence (DNA): TGCGCCAGCAGTGAGGAACTGGGAGGCCATGAGCAGTTCTTC. The chain uses TRBV10-2 and TRBJ2-1; a possible D gene is TRBD2 (6 bases). The CDR3 has 14 residues. From germline, CDR1 is WSHSY and CDR2 SAAADI. V gave up 2 bases and J gave up 8 bases, with 13 bases separating them.

The chain couples TRBV28 to TRBJ2-7, with D perhaps matching TRBD1 (6 bases). V was shortened by 2 bases and J by 7 bases, with 15 bases between the two germline ends. CDR1 and CDR2 (germline): MDHEN, SYDVKM. The CDR3 runs to 14 residues. This CDR3 reads CASSLGSGVWEQYF. In DNA, the CDR3 is TGTGCCAGCAGTTTAGGTTCAGGGGTGTGGGAGCAGTACTTC. The entire variable domain, with the rest obtained from reference TRBV28 and TRBJ2-7, is as follows: DVKVTQSSRYLVKRTGEKVFLECVQDMDHENMFWYRQDPGLGLRLIYFSYDVKMKEKGDIPEGYSVSREKKERFSLILESASTNQTSMYLCASSLGSGVWEQYFGPGTRLTVT.

The chain employs TRBV18 and TRBJ2-7, with 11 positions matching TRBD1. V shed 2 bases, J shed 5 bases, and the junction held 2 bases outside the gene matches. CDR3 length: 14 residues. CDR1 and CDR2 from the germline V gene are KGHSH and LQKENI. The CDR3 DNA reads as TGTGCCAGCTCACCAAGGACAGGGGGCGACGAGCAGTACTTC. Protein sequence: CASSPRTGGDEQYF.

V usage is TRBV7-2 and J usage is TRBJ1-1; tentative D call: TRBD1 (6 bases). CDR1 is SGHTA and CDR2 is FQGNSA in the germline V gene. Trimming removed 7 bases from V and 0 bases from J, with 9 bases in between. The CDR3 is 13 residues long. The CDR3 here is CASKTGLNTEAFF. CDR3 nucleotide sequence: TGTGCCAGCAAAACAGGGCTGAACACTGAAGCTTTCTTT.

The chain links TRBV6-5 to TRBJ2-1; no clear D. CDR3 size: 12 residues. Per germline, CDR1 MNHEY and CDR2 SVGAGI. Deletions cut 6 bases from V and 5 bases from J, with 8 bases between. The CDR3 sequence is CASRLGHNEQFF. The CDR3 DNA follows: TGTGCCAGCAGGCTAGGTCACAATGAGCAGTTCTTC.

The chain joins TRBV9 to TRBJ1-1; D possibly corresponds to TRBD1 (5 bases). This CDR3 has 15 residues. Germline V gene data show CDR1 as SGDLS and CDR2 as YYNGEE. V was cut by 3 bases and J by 11 bases, with 23 bases left in between. The chain's CDR3 is CASSDGNTGGTKAFF. DNA for the CDR3: TGTGCCAGCAGCGACGGCAATACAGGTGGGACTAAGGCTTTCTTT.

This chain joins TRBV9 and TRBJ2-1; TRBD1 might be the D (5 bases). V gave up 2 bases and J gave up 5 bases, with 14 bases separating them. The CDR3 runs to 15 residues. Germline lookup yields CDR1 SGDLS and CDR2 YYNGEE. The CDR3 DNA reads TGTGCCAGCAGCGTCGGCTGGGGCGCAGACAATGAGCAGTTCTTC. Its translation: CASSVGWGADNEQFF.

The chain recombines TRBV6-5 with TRBJ1-3, with TRBD1 matching over 8 bases. V shed 4 bases, J shed 0 bases, and the junction held 5 bases outside the gene matches. Germline CDR1 and CDR2: MNHEY and SVGAGI. The CDR3 totals 16 residues. The CDR3 DNA is TGTGCCAGCAGTTTGACAGGGGCCCTCTCTGGAAACACCATATATTTT. It yields the protein CASSLTGALSGNTIYF.